The source of this T cell receptor (beta chain) is a study of blood T cells in healthy people across ages. Sample-barcoded 5' priming and a J-beta primer mix drove a second PCR of roughly 6 to 12 cycles. Sequencing yielded, for each sample, at least 2.5 million paired-end reads carrying CDR3. In TCRdb, the 5' RACE reads were re-called with MiXCR into one record per CDR3 protein. The sample includes about 500,000 distinct CDR3 sequences, under 30% of them seen just once. Ranging in age from roughly 6 to 100, the donors were healthy Caucasian individuals from Russia. The germline CDR1 and CDR2 sequences are SNHLY and FYNNEI. There are 14 residues in the CDR3. With V trimmed by 4 bases and J by 8 bases, 8 bases remained unmatched. Another study also made use of these data, one on T cells of mothers and their children. That paper adds: Both sample barcodes and 2-4 random nucleotides came from the M1S primer of the second PCR.

Sequencing was performed on blood. V is TRBV2 and J is TRBJ1-2, with 9 bases matching TRBD1. The clonotype was recovered from a boy aged 5-17 years in good health. The CDR3 here is CASSAGQGIGGYTF. CDR3 coding DNA: TGTGCCAGCAGTGCGGGACAGGGAATTGGCGGCTACACCTTC.